Shown below are 5 T cell receptor beta chains from a single sample sequenced in a study of response to subunit inactivated influenza vaccine. A single record per CDR3 protein comes from TCRdb applying MiXCR to the RT-PCR reads. The table has about 540,000 distinct CDR3 sequences, approximately 15% seen once; the top ten hold roughly 11%. Sequences were derived from PBMCs from blood, sampled roughly 12 days after vaccination. Source of these receptors: a man over 45 who received an inactivated influenza vaccine.

This chain links TRBV25-1 with TRBJ2-3, with D possibly being TRBD1 (6 bases). V shed 5 bases and J shed 8 bases, with 14 bases lying between them. Germline values: CDR1 MGHDK, CDR2 SYGVNS. The CDR3 spans 13 residues. The CDR3 DNA reads as TGTGCCAGCAGTCAAAGGGGGTTCTTTACGCAGTATTTT. It codes for CASSQRGFFTQYF.

The table lists this clonotype with a few counts. The chain links TRBV12-3 or TRBV12-4 to TRBJ1-1, with D perhaps matching TRBD1 (5 bases). There are 13 residues in the CDR3. Trimming took 5 bases from V and 6 from J, leaving 13 bases between them. This chain's CDR3 is CASSTRTPAEAFF. DNA for the CDR3: TGTGCCAGCAGTACAAGGACACCCGCTGAAGCTTTCTTT.

This clonotype was observed a few times. The chain joins TRBV12-3 or TRBV12-4 to TRBJ1-6; D is perhaps TRBD1 (6 bases). V was pared by 1 base and J by 5 bases, with 12 bases between. The CDR3 extends over 16 amino acids. CDR3 DNA sequence: TGTGCCAGCAGTTTAGTACAGGGTCTCCATAATTCACCCCTCCACTTT. This translates into CASSLVQGLHNSPLHF.

The genes are TRBV2 and TRBJ2-2; no definite D call. The CDR3 sequence is 14 residues long. Looked up from germline, CDR1 is SNHLY and CDR2 is FYNNEI. Trimming removed 2 bases from V and 1 base from J, with 5 bases in between. CDR3 DNA sequence: TGTGCCAGCAGTGAAAGGCTGAACACCGGGGAGCTGTTTTTT. It specifies CASSERLNTGELFF. Based on the CDR3 plus reference TRBV2 and TRBJ2-2, the full variable domain is EPEVTQTPSHQVTQMGQEVILRCVPISNHLYFYWYRQILGQKVEFLVSFYNNEISEKSEIFDDQFSVERPDGSNFTLKIRSTKLEDSAMYFCASSERLNTGELFFGEGSRLTVL.

This clonotype was found many times. This sequence joins TRBV7-8 and TRBJ1-1; tentative D call: TRBD1 (5 bases). Germline values: CDR1 SGHVS, CDR2 FQNEAQ. The germline V and J ends were trimmed by 0 bases and 6 bases, with 11 bases remaining between them. This CDR3 comprises 14 residues. The CDR3 loop is CASSLASGDPEAFF. For the CDR3, the DNA is TGTGCCAGCAGCTTAGCGTCGGGGGATCCTGAAGCTTTCTTT.